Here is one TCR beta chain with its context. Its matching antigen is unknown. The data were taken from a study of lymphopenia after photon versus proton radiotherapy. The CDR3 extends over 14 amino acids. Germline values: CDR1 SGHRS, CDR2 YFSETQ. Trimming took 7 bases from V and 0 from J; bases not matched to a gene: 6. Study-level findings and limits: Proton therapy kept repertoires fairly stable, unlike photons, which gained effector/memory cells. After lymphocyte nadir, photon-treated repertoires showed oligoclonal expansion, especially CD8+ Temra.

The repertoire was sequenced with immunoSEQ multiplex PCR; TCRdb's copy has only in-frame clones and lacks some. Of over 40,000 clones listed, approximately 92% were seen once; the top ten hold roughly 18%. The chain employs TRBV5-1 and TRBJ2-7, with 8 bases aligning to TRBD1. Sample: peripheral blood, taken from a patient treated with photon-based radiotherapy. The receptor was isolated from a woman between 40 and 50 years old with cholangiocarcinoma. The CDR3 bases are TGCGCCAGCGCGGACAGGGCCTCCTCCTACGAGCAGTACTTC. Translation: CASADRASSYEQYF. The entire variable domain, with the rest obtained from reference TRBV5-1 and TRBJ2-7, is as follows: KAGVTQTPRYLIKTRGQQVTLSCSPISGHRSVSWYQQTPGQGLQFLFEYFSETQRNKGNFPGRFSGRQFSNSRSEMNVSTLELGDSALYLCASADRASSYEQYFGPGTRLTVT.